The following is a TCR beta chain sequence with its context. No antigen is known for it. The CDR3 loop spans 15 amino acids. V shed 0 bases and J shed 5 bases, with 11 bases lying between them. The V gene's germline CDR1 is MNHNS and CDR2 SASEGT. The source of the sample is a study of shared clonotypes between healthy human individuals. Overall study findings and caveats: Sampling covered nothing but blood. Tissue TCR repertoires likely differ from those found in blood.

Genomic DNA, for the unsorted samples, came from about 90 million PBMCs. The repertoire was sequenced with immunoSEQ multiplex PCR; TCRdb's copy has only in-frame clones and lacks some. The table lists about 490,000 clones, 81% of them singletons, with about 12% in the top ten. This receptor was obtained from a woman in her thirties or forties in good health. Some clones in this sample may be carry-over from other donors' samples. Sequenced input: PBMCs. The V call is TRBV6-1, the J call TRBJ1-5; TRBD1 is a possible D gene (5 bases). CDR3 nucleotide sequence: TGTGCCAGCAGTGAAGCCAAGGGGCAAGATCAGCCCCAGCATTTT. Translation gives CASSEAKGQDQPQHF.